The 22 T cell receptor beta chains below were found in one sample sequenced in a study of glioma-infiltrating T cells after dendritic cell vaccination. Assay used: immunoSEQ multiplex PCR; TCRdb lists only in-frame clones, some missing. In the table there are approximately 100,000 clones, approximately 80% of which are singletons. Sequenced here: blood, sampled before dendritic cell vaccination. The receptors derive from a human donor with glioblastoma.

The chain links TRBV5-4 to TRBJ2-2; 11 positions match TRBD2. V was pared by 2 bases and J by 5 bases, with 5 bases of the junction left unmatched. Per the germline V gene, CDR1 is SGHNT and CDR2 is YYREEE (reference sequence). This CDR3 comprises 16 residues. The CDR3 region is CASSLLAGGPTGELFF. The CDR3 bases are TGTGCCAGCAGCTTATTAGCGGGGGGGCCTACCGGGGAGCTGTTTTTT.

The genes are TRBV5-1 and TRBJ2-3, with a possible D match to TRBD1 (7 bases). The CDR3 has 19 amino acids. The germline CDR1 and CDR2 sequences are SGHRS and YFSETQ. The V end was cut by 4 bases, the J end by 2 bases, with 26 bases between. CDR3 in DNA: TGCGCCAGCAGCCCACTCCCCCCCGCGGGACAGAGATACACAGATACGCAGTATTTT. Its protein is CASSPLPPAGQRYTDTQYF.

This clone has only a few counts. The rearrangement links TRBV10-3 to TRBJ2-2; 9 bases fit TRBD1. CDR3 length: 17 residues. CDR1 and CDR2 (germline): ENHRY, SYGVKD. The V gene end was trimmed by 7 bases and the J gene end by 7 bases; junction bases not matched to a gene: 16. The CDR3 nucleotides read TGTGCCATCACCCCGGGACAGGGTAATTCTTTTGGCGGGGAGCTGTTTTTT. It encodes CAITPGQGNSFGGELFF.

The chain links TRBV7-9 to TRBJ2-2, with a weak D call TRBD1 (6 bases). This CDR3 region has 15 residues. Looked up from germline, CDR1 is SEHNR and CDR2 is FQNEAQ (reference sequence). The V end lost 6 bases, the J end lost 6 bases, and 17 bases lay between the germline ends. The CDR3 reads CASRSGTIGAGELFF. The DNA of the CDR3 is TGTGCCAGCAGATCCGGGACAATCGGGGCCGGGGAGCTGTTTTTT.

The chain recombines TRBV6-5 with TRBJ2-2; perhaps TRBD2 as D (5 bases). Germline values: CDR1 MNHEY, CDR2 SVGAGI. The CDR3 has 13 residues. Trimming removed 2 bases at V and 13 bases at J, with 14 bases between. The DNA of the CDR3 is TGTGCCAGCAGTTACCCTGGGTCCGGAGGGCTGTTTTTT. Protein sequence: CASSYPGSGGLFF.

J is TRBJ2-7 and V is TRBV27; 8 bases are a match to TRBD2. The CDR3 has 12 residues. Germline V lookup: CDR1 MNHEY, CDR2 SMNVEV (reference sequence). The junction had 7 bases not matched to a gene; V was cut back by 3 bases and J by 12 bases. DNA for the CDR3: TGTGCCAGCAGTTTCTTGCGGGGGGAAGCGTACTTC. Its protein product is CASSFLRGEAYF.

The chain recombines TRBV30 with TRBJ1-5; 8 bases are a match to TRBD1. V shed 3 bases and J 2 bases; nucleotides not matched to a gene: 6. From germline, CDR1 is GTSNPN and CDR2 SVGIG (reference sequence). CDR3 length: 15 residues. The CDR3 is CAWRRSDRGNQPQHF. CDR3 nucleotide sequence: TGTGCCTGGAGGAGATCGGACAGGGGCAATCAGCCCCAGCATTTT.

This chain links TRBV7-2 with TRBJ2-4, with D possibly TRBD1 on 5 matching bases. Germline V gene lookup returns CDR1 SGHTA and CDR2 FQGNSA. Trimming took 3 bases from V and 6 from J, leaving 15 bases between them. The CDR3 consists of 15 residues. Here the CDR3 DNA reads TGTGCCAGCAGCTTCAGCTCCGGGCAGGGAAACATTCAGTACTTC. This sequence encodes CASSFSSGQGNIQYF.

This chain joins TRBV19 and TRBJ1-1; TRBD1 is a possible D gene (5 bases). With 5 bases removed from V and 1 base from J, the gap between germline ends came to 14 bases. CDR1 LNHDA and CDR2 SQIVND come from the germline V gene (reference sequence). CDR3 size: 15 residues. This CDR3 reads CASSPQGSANTEAFF. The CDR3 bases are TGTGCCAGTAGTCCGCAGGGTTCGGCGAACACTGAAGCTTTCTTT.

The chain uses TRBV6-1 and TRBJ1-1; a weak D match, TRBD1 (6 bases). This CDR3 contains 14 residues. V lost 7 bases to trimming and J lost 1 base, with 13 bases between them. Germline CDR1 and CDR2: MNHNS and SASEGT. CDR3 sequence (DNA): TGTGCCAGCACCGGACAGTTACAGAACACTGAAGCTTTCTTT. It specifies CASTGQLQNTEAFF.

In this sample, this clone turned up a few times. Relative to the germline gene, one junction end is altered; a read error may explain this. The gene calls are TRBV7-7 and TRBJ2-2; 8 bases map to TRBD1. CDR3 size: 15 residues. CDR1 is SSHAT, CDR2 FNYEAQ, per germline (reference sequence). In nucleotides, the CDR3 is TGTGCTAGCAGTCAAAGACCAGGGGGCCGCGGGGAGCTGTTTTTT. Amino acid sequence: CASSQRPGGRGELFF.

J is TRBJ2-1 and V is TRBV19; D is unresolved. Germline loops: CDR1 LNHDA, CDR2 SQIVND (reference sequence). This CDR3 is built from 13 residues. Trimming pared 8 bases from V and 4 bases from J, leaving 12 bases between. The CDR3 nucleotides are TGTGCCAGTGGCGGATTTCGGTACAATGAGCAGTTCTTC. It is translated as CASGGFRYNEQFF.

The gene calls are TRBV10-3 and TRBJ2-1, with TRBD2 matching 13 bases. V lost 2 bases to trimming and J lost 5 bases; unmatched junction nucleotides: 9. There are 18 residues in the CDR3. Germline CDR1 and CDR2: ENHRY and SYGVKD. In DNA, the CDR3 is TGTGCCATCAGTGAGGTCGGTCGGGGGACTAGCGGGGACAATGAGCAGTTCTTC. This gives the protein CAISEVGRGTSGDNEQFF.

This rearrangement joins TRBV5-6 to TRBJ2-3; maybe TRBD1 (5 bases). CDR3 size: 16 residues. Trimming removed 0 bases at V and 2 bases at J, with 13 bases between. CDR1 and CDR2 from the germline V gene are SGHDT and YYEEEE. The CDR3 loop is CASSLVSGRYTDTQYF. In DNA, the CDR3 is TGTGCCAGCAGCTTGGTCTCAGGGCGATACACAGATACGCAGTATTTT.

CDR3 sequence (DNA): TGTGCCAGCAAGGACTTCGGTTCACCCCTCCACTTT. It yields the protein CASKDFGSPLHF. The chain links TRBV2 to TRBJ1-6, with unresolved D. This CDR3 region has 12 residues. Germline-derived CDR1 and CDR2 are SNHLY and FYNNEI. V lost 7 bases, J lost 9 bases, and 10 bases lay in between.

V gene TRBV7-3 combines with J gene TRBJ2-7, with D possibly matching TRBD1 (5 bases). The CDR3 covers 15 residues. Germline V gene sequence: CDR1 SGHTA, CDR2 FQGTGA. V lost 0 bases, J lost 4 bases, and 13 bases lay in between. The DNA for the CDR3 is TGTGCCAGCAGCTTAACGACAGCCTACCCATACGAGCAGTACTTC. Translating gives CASSLTTAYPYEQYF. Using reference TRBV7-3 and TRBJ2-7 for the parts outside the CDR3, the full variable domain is GAGVSQTPSNKVTEKGKYVELRCDPISGHTALYWYRQSLGQGPEFLIYFQGTGAADDSGLPNDRFFAVRPEGSVSTLKIQRTERGDSAVYLCASSLTTAYPYEQYFGPGTRLTVT.

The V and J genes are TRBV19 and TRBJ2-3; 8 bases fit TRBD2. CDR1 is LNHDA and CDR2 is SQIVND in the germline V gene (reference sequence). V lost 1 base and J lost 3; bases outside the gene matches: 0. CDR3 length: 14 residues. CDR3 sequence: CASSIAGGTDTQYF. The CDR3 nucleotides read TGTGCCAGTAGTATAGCGGGGGGGACAGATACGCAGTATTTT.

CDR3 in amino acids: CASSPRLAGVSETQYF. The CDR3 bases are TGTGCCAGCAGCCCTAGACTAGCGGGGGTCAGTGAGACCCAGTACTTC. The chain carries TRBV5-4 and TRBJ2-5, with TRBD2 matching over 12 bases. Germline V gives CDR1 SGHNT, CDR2 YYREEE (reference sequence). V trimming: 4 bases; J trimming: 5 bases; junction bases outside the gene matches: 9. The CDR3 has 16 residues.

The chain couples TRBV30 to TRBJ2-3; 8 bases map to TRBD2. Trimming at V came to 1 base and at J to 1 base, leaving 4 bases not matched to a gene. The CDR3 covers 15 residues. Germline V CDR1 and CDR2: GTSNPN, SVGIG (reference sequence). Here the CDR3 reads CAWSAGRGGTDTQYF. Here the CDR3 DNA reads TGTGCCTGGAGTGCGGGGCGGGGGGGCACAGATACGCAGTATTTT.

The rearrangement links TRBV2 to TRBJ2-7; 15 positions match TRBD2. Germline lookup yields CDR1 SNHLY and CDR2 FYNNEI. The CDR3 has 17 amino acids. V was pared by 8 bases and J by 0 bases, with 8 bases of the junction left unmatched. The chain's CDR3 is CASEGLAGGRSSYEQYF. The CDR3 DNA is TGTGCCAGCGAGGGACTAGCGGGAGGTCGTAGCTCCTACGAGCAGTACTTC.

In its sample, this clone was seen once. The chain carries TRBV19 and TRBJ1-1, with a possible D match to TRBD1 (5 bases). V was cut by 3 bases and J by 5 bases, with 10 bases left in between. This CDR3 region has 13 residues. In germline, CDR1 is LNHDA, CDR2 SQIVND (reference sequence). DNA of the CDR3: TGTGCCAGTAGTATGTCGACAGCGACTGAAGCTTTCTTT. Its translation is CASSMSTATEAFF.

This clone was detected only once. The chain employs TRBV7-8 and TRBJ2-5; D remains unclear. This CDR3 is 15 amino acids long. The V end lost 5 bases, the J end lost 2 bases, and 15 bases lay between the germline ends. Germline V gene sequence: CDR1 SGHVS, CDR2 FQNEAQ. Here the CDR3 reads CASSIRRRQQETQYF. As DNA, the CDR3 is TGTGCCAGCAGCATCAGGCGCCGCCAACAAGAGACCCAGTACTTC. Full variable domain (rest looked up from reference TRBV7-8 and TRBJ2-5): GAGVSQSPRYKVAKRGQDVALRCDPISGHVSLFWYQQALGQGPEFLTYFQNEAQLDKSGLPSDRFFAERPEGSVSTLKIQRTQQEDSAVYLCASSIRRRQQETQYFGPGTRLLVL.